This TCR beta chain was retrieved from a study of circulating and synovial CD4+ cells in juvenile arthritis. Profiling relied on immunoSEQ multiplex PCR, and the TCRdb table lists in-frame clones only, not all of them. The sample lists around 32,000 clones, 90% to 95% seen once, with 0.68% in the top ten. Losses at the gene ends were 3 bases for V and 5 bases for J; bases not matched to a gene: 4. Germline V CDR1 and CDR2: SGDLS, YYNGEE. The CDR3 loop spans 14 amino acids. The sequencing input was CD4+ T cells from blood. The clonotype comes from a human donor with juvenile idiopathic arthritis. The rearrangement uses TRBV9 and TRBJ2-2; TRBD2 agrees at 7 bases. The CDR3 DNA reads as TGTGCCAGCAGCGGCACGCGGGAGACCGGGGAGCTGTTTTTT. This sequence encodes CASSGTRETGELFF.